This is a list of T cell receptor beta chains from one sample in a study of T-cell reconstitution after alpha-beta-depleted transplantation in children. TCRdb used MiXCR to reprocess the PCR reads, holding one entry per CDR3 protein. The profile shows 200,000 to 300,000 distinct CDR3 sequences, about 24% of them singletons. Sequenced material: PBMCs, mostly from graft donor cells, taken 360 days after TCRalphabeta/CD19-depleted stem cell transplant. The source of these receptors is a female patient aged 2-15 years who had a stem cell transplant for congenital amegakaryocytic thrombocytopenia, so the T cells may come from the graft donor. The CDR3 runs from the conserved cysteine through the conserved F or W. D genes are given only for firm matches. Expanded clones are given a class, and other clones once, few, many or no size at all.

abundance: NA; v_gene: TRBV6-1; j_gene: TRBJ2-7; d_gene: NA; CDR3aa: CASSVRGSPYEQYF; CDR3nt: TGTGCCAGCAGTGTTCGGGGTTCCCCCTACGAGCAGTACTTC
abundance: few; v_gene: TRBV5-1; j_gene: TRBJ2-7; d_gene: NA; CDR3aa: CASSLGVGTAYEQYF; CDR3nt: TGCGCCAGCAGCTTGGGGGTTGGGACTGCCTACGAGCAGTACTTC
abundance: few; v_gene: TRBV4-1; j_gene: TRBJ1-1; d_gene: TRBD1; CDR3aa: CASSQEVLRNRGAFF; CDR3nt: TGCGCCAGCAGCCAAGAAGTCTTAAGAAACAGGGGAGCTTTCTTT
abundance: many; v_gene: TRBV12-3/TRBV12-4; j_gene: TRBJ2-2; d_gene: TRBD2; CDR3aa: CASRHSSGPNTGELFF; CDR3nt: TGTGCCAGCAGACATTCTAGCGGCCCGAACACCGGGGAGCTGTTTTTT
abundance: NA; v_gene: TRBV4-1; j_gene: TRBJ2-5; d_gene: NA; CDR3aa: CASSQNALQETQYF; CDR3nt: TGCGCCAGCAGCCAAAACGCCTTACAAGAGACCCAGTACTTC
abundance: NA; v_gene: TRBV2; j_gene: TRBJ2-1; d_gene: TRBD2; CDR3aa: CASSERSGGATEQFF; CDR3nt: TGTGCCAGCAGTGAGCGTAGCGGGGGGGCCACTGAGCAGTTCTTC
abundance: once; v_gene: TRBV3-1; j_gene: TRBJ2-3; d_gene: NA; CDR3aa: CASSWSGVGGRLDTQYF; CDR3nt: TGTGCCAGCAGTTGGTCGGGGGTCGGAGGGCGGTTGGATACGCAGTATTTT
abundance: NA; v_gene: TRBV5-1; j_gene: TRBJ1-1; d_gene: NA; CDR3aa: CASMVQGNTEAFF; CDR3nt: TGCGCCAGCATGGTCCAGGGGAACACTGAAGCTTTCTTT
abundance: many; v_gene: TRBV12-3/TRBV12-4; j_gene: TRBJ2-7; d_gene: NA; CDR3aa: CASSTLNEQYF; CDR3nt: TGTGCCAGCAGTACTCTCAACGAGCAGTACTTC
abundance: NA; v_gene: TRBV18; j_gene: TRBJ2-1; d_gene: NA; CDR3aa: CASSPPSNEQFF; CDR3nt: TGTGCCAGCTCACCACCGTCCAATGAGCAGTTCTTC
abundance: few; v_gene: TRBV20-1; j_gene: TRBJ1-6; d_gene: TRBD1; CDR3aa: CSARRTGGVRYSPLHF; CDR3nt: TGCAGTGCTAGACGGACAGGGGGTGTAAGATATTCACCCCTCCACTTT
abundance: many; v_gene: TRBV12-3/TRBV12-4; j_gene: TRBJ2-2; d_gene: NA; CDR3aa: CASRDTGELFF; CDR3nt: TGTGCCAGCAGGGACACCGGGGAGCTGTTTTTT
abundance: few; v_gene: TRBV20-1; j_gene: TRBJ2-7; d_gene: TRBD1; CDR3aa: CSARGDRVYKQYF; CDR3nt: TGCAGTGCTAGAGGCGACAGGGTCTATAAGCAGTACTTC
abundance: many; v_gene: TRBV3-1; j_gene: TRBJ1-1; d_gene: NA; CDR3aa: CASSRQIMNTEAFF; CDR3nt: TGTGCCAGCAGCCGACAGATCATGAACACTGAAGCTTTCTTT
abundance: NA; v_gene: TRBV28; j_gene: TRBJ2-1; d_gene: NA; CDR3aa: CVTSGGFEQFF; CDR3nt: TGTGTTACCTCGGGGGGCTTTGAGCAGTTCTTC
abundance: few; v_gene: TRBV3-1; j_gene: TRBJ1-5; d_gene: NA; CDR3aa: CASSQRGSNQPQHF; CDR3nt: TGTGCCAGCAGCCAGAGAGGGAGCAATCAGCCCCAGCATTTT
abundance: NA; v_gene: TRBV23-1; j_gene: TRBJ2-7; d_gene: TRBD2; CDR3aa: CANSGLAAQSSYEQYF; CDR3nt: TGCGCCAACTCAGGACTAGCGGCACAGAGCTCCTACGAGCAGTACTTC
abundance: NA; v_gene: TRBV7-9; j_gene: TRBJ2-7; d_gene: TRBD2; CDR3aa: CASSLEFSAGMTYEQYF; CDR3nt: TGTGCCAGCAGCTTAGAGTTCTCAGCGGGGATGACCTACGAGCAGTACTTC
abundance: NA; v_gene: TRBV7-2; j_gene: TRBJ2-2; d_gene: TRBD2; CDR3aa: CASSLALAGAYTGELFF; CDR3nt: TGTGCCAGCAGCTTAGCGCTAGCGGGGGCATACACCGGGGAGCTGTTTTTT
abundance: NA; v_gene: TRBV12-3/TRBV12-4; j_gene: TRBJ1-5; d_gene: TRBD1; CDR3aa: CASSLGQPSQPQHF; CDR3nt: TGTGCCAGCAGTTTGGGACAGCCCAGTCAGCCCCAGCATTTT
abundance: few; v_gene: TRBV18; j_gene: TRBJ1-1; d_gene: NA; CDR3aa: CASSPSGQNTEAFF; CDR3nt: TGTGCCAGCTCACCCTCAGGGCAGAACACTGAAGCTTTCTTT
abundance: NA; v_gene: TRBV7-9; j_gene: TRBJ1-2; d_gene: NA; CDR3aa: CASSSETYGYTF; CDR3nt: TGTGCCAGCAGCTCGGAAACCTATGGCTACACCTTC
abundance: NA; v_gene: TRBV28; j_gene: TRBJ1-4; d_gene: NA; CDR3aa: CASSRTDATNEKLFF; CDR3nt: TGTGCCAGCAGTAGGACAGACGCAACTAATGAAAAACTGTTTTTT
abundance: few; v_gene: TRBV7-2; j_gene: TRBJ2-7; d_gene: TRBD2; CDR3aa: CASSLRLAGGTHEQYF; CDR3nt: TGTGCCAGCAGCTTAAGACTAGCGGGAGGGACCCACGAGCAGTACTTC
abundance: few; v_gene: TRBV6-1; j_gene: TRBJ2-6; d_gene: NA; CDR3aa: CASRKAGTPSGANVLTF; CDR3nt: TGTGCCAGCAGAAAAGCCGGGACCCCCTCTGGGGCCAACGTCCTGACTTTC
abundance: few; v_gene: TRBV10-1; j_gene: TRBJ2-2; d_gene: NA; CDR3aa: CAGYARTSGTRTNTGELFF; CDR3nt: TGCGCCGGATACGCCAGGACCTCCGGGACCCGCACGAACACCGGGGAGCTGTTTTTT
abundance: NA; v_gene: TRBV6-5; j_gene: TRBJ2-7; d_gene: NA; CDR3aa: CASSYSFSTPYEQYF; CDR3nt: TGTGCCAGCAGTTACTCCTTTAGTACTCCCTACGAGCAGTACTTC
abundance: many; v_gene: TRBV5-1; j_gene: TRBJ1-1; d_gene: TRBD1; CDR3aa: CASSLAEKVDRGLLNTEAFF; CDR3nt: TGCGCCAGCAGCTTGGCCGAGAAGGTGGACAGGGGATTGCTGAACACTGAAGCTTTCTTT
abundance: NA; v_gene: TRBV20-1; j_gene: TRBJ1-5; d_gene: NA; CDR3aa: CSADGAFGAQPQHF; CDR3nt: TGCAGTGCGGACGGCGCATTTGGGGCTCAGCCCCAGCATTTT
abundance: NA; v_gene: TRBV5-1; j_gene: TRBJ2-5; d_gene: NA; CDR3aa: CASRPGGPQETQYF; CDR3nt: TGCGCCAGCAGGCCAGGGGGGCCCCAAGAGACCCAGTACTTC